Described below is a single T cell receptor (beta chain) sequence and its context. The data were produced by immunoSEQ multiplex PCR, yet TCRdb's version contains in-frame clones alone and is incomplete. The sample consists of approximately 660,000 clones, roughly 88% of them appearing once. V lost 4 bases, J lost 3 bases, and 19 bases lay in between. The V gene's germline CDR1 is SGHNT and CDR2 YYREEE (reference sequence). The CDR3 loop spans 17 amino acids. These data are taken from a study of shared T cell receptors in the human thymus. These same records also appear under a second study, on human thymus T cells. This second study says: Corrective heart surgery yielded the resections from which the thymus tissue came. The authors found apparently biased V and J gene usage in thymic and blood repertoires. Thymic repertoires overlap heavily among unrelated individuals, related research has reported.

Sample: thymocytes. The V call is TRBV5-4, the J call TRBJ2-2; D may be TRBD2 (6 bases). This clonotype was sampled from a boy under two years old with a congenital heart defect. In DNA form, the CDR3 reads TGTGCCAGCAGCCCCTCGGCGGGCGGAGGGGACACCGGGGAGCTGTTTTTT. Protein sequence: CASSPSAGGGDTGELFF.